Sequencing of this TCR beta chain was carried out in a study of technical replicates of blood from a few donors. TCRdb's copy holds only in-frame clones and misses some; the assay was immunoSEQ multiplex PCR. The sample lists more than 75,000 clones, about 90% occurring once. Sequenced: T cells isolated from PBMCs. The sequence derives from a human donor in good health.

CDR3 in amino acids: CASSEGPGWKESPLHF. The CDR3 DNA reads as TGTGCCAGCAGTGAAGGCCCAGGGTGGAAAGAATCACCCCTCCACTTT. The chain links TRBV6-1 to TRBJ1-6; D might be TRBD1 (5 bases). The CDR3 is 16 amino acids. Looked up from germline, CDR1 is MNHNS and CDR2 is SASEGT. V lost 1 base, J lost 10 bases, and 17 bases lay in between.